Listed here are 10 T cell receptor beta chains from one sample, sequenced in a study of identifying expanded T cells in peripheral blood. TCRdb keeps only in-frame clones here, not all; method: immunoSEQ multiplex PCR. The sample shows around 81,000 clones, around 84% of them seen only once. The sample was blood. The origin of the receptors is a person aged 18-70 years in good health.

Concerning this clone itself: Other DNA sequences in this specimen translate into the identical CDR3. The chain has TRBV5-1 and TRBJ1-1; possibly TRBD1 for D (5 bases). The CDR3 loop spans 14 amino acids. Germline CDR1 is SGHRS and CDR2 is YFSETQ. Trimming took off 1 base at V and 5 bases at J, with 12 bases between the two ends. The CDR3 DNA reads as TGCGCCAGCAGCTTGCTTCAGGGAGGGACTGAAGCTTTCTTT. Its translation: CASSLLQGGTEAFF.

The CDR3 nucleotides are TGTGCCAGCAGCCCCGAGTGGGGGAGTCGCTATAATTCACCCCTCCACTTT. Its protein is CASSPEWGSRYNSPLHF. The V call is TRBV5-5, the J call TRBJ1-6, with a possible D match to TRBD1 (5 bases). Germline-derived CDR1 and CDR2 are SGHKS and YYEKEE (reference sequence). The CDR3 sequence is 17 residues long. V was trimmed by 4 bases and J by 3 bases, leaving 17 bases between them.

The chain employs TRBV10-3 and TRBJ2-2; tentative D call: TRBD2 (6 bases). The CDR3 has 14 residues. V gave up 0 bases and J gave up 6 bases, with 8 bases separating them. CDR1 ENHRY and CDR2 SYGVKD come from the germline V gene. The CDR3 sequence: CAISESRDSGELFF. The CDR3 DNA is TGTGCCATCAGTGAGTCGAGGGACTCCGGGGAGCTGTTTTTT.

This clone appeared once. J is TRBJ1-1 and V is TRBV10-3; no firm D call. From germline, CDR1 is ENHRY and CDR2 SYGVKD. CDR3 length equals 15 residues. V was pared by 2 bases and J by 1 base, with 11 bases between. CDR3 in amino acids: CAISEGRKPNTEAFF. CDR3 DNA sequence: TGTGCCATCAGTGAGGGGAGGAAACCGAACACTGAAGCTTTCTTT.

This sequence joins TRBV5-4 and TRBJ2-7; D is uncertain. Trimming removed 5 bases at V and 3 bases at J, with 12 bases between. CDR3 length equals 13 residues. Germline CDR1 is SGHNT and CDR2 is YYREEE (reference sequence). This CDR3 reads CASSSYPYYEQYF. The CDR3 bases are TGTGCCAGCAGTTCATACCCTTACTACGAGCAGTACTTC.

V gene TRBV7-2 combines with J gene TRBJ2-7; the D is unclear. This CDR3 is built from 14 residues. In germline, CDR1 is SGHTA, CDR2 FQGNSA. V shed 2 bases and J shed 0 bases, with 8 bases lying between them. The CDR3 nucleotides read TGTGCCAGCAGCTTAAATAGGGACTCCTACGAGCAGTACTTC. Its translation is CASSLNRDSYEQYF.

The rearrangement links TRBV6-6 to TRBJ2-7; D remains unclear. The CDR3 spans 13 residues. Germline loops: CDR1 MNHNY, CDR2 SVGAGI (reference sequence). Trimming took 1 base from V and 4 from J, leaving 8 bases between them. The CDR3 spells CASSYFTAYEQYF. The CDR3 bases are TGTGCCAGCAGTTACTTTACTGCTTACGAGCAGTACTTC.

CDR3 amino acids: CATSRDRGINQPQHF. The CDR3, as DNA: TGTGCCACCAGCCGTGACAGGGGTATCAATCAGCCCCAGCATTTT. The chain carries TRBV15 and TRBJ1-5, with 8 bases identical to TRBD1. Losses at the gene ends were 5 bases for V and 3 bases for J; bases not matched to a gene: 6. The CDR3 sequence is 15 residues long. Germline assignment: CDR1 LNHNV and CDR2 YYDKDF (reference sequence).

V is TRBV18 and J is TRBJ2-2; D may be TRBD2 (5 bases). CDR3 length: 12 residues. Trimming took off 4 bases at V and 5 bases at J, with 5 bases between the two ends. Germline values: CDR1 KGHSH, CDR2 LQKENI. The CDR3 spells CASSRETGELFF. The CDR3 bases are TGTGCCAGCTCACGGGAGACCGGGGAGCTGTTTTTT.

This sequence joins TRBV19 and TRBJ1-6; 8 nucleotides agree with TRBD1. The CDR3 sequence is 14 residues long. J gave up 10 bases and V 7 bases, and 9 bases lay outside the gene matches. The germline V gene encodes CDR1 LNHDA and CDR2 SQIVND (reference sequence). CDR3 sequence (DNA): TGTGCCAGTACTGGACAGGGAAAGGGCTCACCCCTCCACTTT. Translated, it gives CASTGQGKGSPLHF.